Following are 11 T cell receptor beta chains from one sample sequenced in a study of T cells after yellow fever vaccination. TCRdb ran MiXCR on the 5' RACE reads and lists one entry per CDR3 protein. The repertoire holds 250,000 or so distinct CDR3 sequences, about 3.7% seen once, with around 20% in the top ten. The sample here was PBMCs, taken 15 days after the yellow fever booster vaccination. These receptors all come from a man younger than 35 who received the YFV17D yellow fever vaccine.

This clonotype was seen at least ten times. The J gene is TRBJ2-3, the V gene TRBV5-1; D is ambiguous. Trimming removed 0 bases at V and 0 bases at J, with 8 bases between. Germline CDR1 SGHRS, CDR2 YFSETQ. The CDR3 covers 15 residues. CDR3 protein: CASSLDGASTDTQYF. The CDR3 DNA reads as TGCGCCAGCAGCTTGGACGGAGCTAGCACAGATACGCAGTATTTT.

J is TRBJ1-2 and V is TRBV20-1; 8 positions agree with TRBD1. Trimming cost V 3 bases and J 14 bases; bases outside gene matches: 17. CDR1 is DFQATT, CDR2 SNEGSKA, per germline (reference sequence). CDR3 size: 14 residues. CDR3 DNA: TGCAGTGCTAGGAGCAGGGGGCCTCACTATGGCTCAACCTTC. The encoded protein is CSARSRGPHYGSTF.

This clonotype was seen at least ten times. The chain couples TRBV7-9 to TRBJ2-1; D possibly uses TRBD1 or TRBD2 (5 bases each). The CDR3 has 19 amino acids. Trimming stripped 4 bases from V and 0 bases from J, with 22 bases between. In germline, CDR1 is SEHNR, CDR2 FQNEAQ (reference sequence). The CDR3 loop is CASSSRGQGRPLSYNEQFF. The CDR3, as DNA: TGTGCCAGCAGCTCCCGGGGTCAGGGCCGACCCCTCTCCTACAATGAGCAGTTCTTC.

This clonotype was found many times. This chain uses TRBV6-6 with TRBJ2-5; D gene ambiguous. CDR1 is MNHNY and CDR2 is SVGAGI in the germline V gene (reference sequence). The CDR3 totals 15 residues. V dropped 2 bases and J dropped 1 base, with 11 bases sitting between them. CDR3 nucleotides: TGTGCCAGCAGTTACCTGGGCAGTACCCAAGAGACCCAGTACTTC. It is translated as CASSYLGSTQETQYF.

This clonotype was observed many times. This chain uses TRBV7-8 with TRBJ2-7, with D maybe TRBD2 (6 bases). Per the germline V gene, CDR1 is SGHVS and CDR2 is FQNEAQ. Trimming shortened V by 2 bases and J by 0 bases, and 8 bases separated the two germline ends. The CDR3 sequence is 14 residues long. The CDR3 coding sequence is TGTGCCAGCAGCTTAAAAGCGGGCTCCTACGAGCAGTACGTC. Protein sequence: CASSLKAGSYEQYV.

This clonotype was recorded at least ten times. This rearrangement joins TRBV7-9 to TRBJ2-7; TRBD2 aligns across 15 bases. V dropped 5 bases and J dropped 6; count of bases not matched to a gene: 8. There are 16 residues in the CDR3. Per germline, CDR1 SEHNR and CDR2 FQNEAQ (reference sequence). The CDR3 region is CASSPGTSGGLSEQYV. The DNA for the CDR3 is TGTGCCAGCAGCCCTGGGACTAGCGGGGGGCTAAGCGAGCAGTACGTC.

This clonotype has a count of ten or more. V gene TRBV11-2 combines with J gene TRBJ2-3; TRBD2 agrees at 12 bases. The CDR3 runs 18 residues. Germline V gives CDR1 SGHAT, CDR2 FQNNGV. V shed 5 bases, J shed 0 bases, and the junction held 9 bases outside the gene matches. The CDR3 reads CASSQWILAGGSTDTQYF. The CDR3 DNA reads as TGTGCCAGCAGCCAATGGATCCTAGCGGGGGGGAGCACAGATACGCAGTATTTT.

This clonotype was observed at least ten times. This chain uses TRBV20-1 with TRBJ1-2; TRBD1 agrees at 7 bases. Germline V CDR1 and CDR2: DFQATT, SNEGSKA (reference sequence). The CDR3 covers 13 residues. V was pared by 6 bases and J by 6 bases, with 10 bases of the junction left unmatched. The CDR3, as DNA: TGCAGTGCCGCGGAGACAGGGAGGGATGGCTACACCTTC. Amino acids: CSAAETGRDGYTF.

At least ten counts were recorded for this clonotype. The chain is built from TRBV28 and TRBJ2-1; a possible D gene is TRBD2 (6 bases). The CDR3 extends over 13 amino acids. Trimming took off 2 bases at V and 12 bases at J, with 14 bases between the two ends. Germline CDR1 MDHEN, CDR2 SYDVKM. The DNA of the CDR3 is TGTGCCAGCAGTTTACAGGGACCCGGGGGGCAGTTCTTC. This translates into CASSLQGPGGQFF.

The table lists this clonotype with many counts. The V and J genes are TRBV6-2 or TRBV6-3 and TRBJ2-2; TRBD2 agrees at 10 bases. Germline V CDR1 and CDR2: MNHEY, SVGEGT. The CDR3 runs to 14 residues. Trimming at V came to 6 bases and at J to 6 bases, leaving 4 bases not matched to a gene. The CDR3: CASRGLASPGELFF. CDR3 bases: TGTGCCAGCAGGGGACTAGCGAGCCCCGGGGAGCTGTTTTTT.

Many counts were recorded for this clonotype. The rearrangement links TRBV2 to TRBJ1-1, with D possibly being TRBD1 (5 bases). The CDR3 contains 13 residues. V was clipped by 11 bases and J by 1 base, with 14 bases between them. Germline values: CDR1 SNHLY, CDR2 FYNNEI. The CDR3 DNA sequence: TGTGCCTCCGGAACCGACAGGAACACTGAAGCTTTCTTT. It translates to CASGTDRNTEAFF.